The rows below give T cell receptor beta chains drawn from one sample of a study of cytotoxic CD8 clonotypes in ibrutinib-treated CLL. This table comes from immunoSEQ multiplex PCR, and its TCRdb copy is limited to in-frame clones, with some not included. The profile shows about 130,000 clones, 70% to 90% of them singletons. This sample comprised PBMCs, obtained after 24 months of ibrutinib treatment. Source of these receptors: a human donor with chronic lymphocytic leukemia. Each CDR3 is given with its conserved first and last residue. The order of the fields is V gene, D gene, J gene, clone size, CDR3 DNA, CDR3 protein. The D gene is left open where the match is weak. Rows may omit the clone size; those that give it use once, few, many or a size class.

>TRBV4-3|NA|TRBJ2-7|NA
TGCGCCAGCAGCCCGTCCTTGTACTACGAGCAGTACTTC
CASSPSLYYEQYF
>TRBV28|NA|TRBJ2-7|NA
TGTGCCAGCAGTTCCGTTGGGGTGCAGTACTTC
CASSSVGVQYF
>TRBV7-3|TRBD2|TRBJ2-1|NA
TGTGCCAGCAGTTGGGGAGGACTAGTGCCTCACAATGAGCAGTTCTTC
CASSWGGLVPHNEQFF
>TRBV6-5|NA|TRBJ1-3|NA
TGTGCCAGCAGTTACTCCCGCTCATTCTCTGGAAACACCATATATTTT
CASSYSRSFSGNTIYF
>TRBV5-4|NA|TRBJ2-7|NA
TGTGCCAGCAGGCCTGAGCCGGGAGTGTACGGCGAGCAGTACTTC
CASRPEPGVYGEQYF
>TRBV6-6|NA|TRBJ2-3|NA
TGTGCCAGCGGGCCGGGACTCATAACCTTAGATACGCAGTATTTT
CASGPGLITLDTQYF
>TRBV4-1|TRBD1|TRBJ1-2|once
TGCGCCAGCAGCCAGGAAAGCGGGACAGGGTTCCATGGCTACACCTTC
CASSQESGTGFHGYTF
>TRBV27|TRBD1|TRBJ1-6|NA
TGTGCCAGCAGTTTCCAGGGGACAGGGGGTAATTCACCCCTCCACTTT
CASSFQGTGGNSPLHF
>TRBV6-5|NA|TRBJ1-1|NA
TGTGCCAGCAGGGTGGACAGAGGGAACACTGAAGCTTTCTTT
CASRVDRGNTEAFF
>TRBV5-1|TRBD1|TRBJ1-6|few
TGCGCCAGCAGCTTGGATGAGGCGGGACAGAGTAATTCACCCCTCCACTTT
CASSLDEAGQSNSPLHF
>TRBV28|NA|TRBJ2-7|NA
TGTGCCAGCAGTTTCTCCCATACCGAGCAGTACTTC
CASSFSHTEQYF
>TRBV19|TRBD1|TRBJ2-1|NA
TGTGCCAGTAGTATAATGATGCAACAGGGGAAGTGGGAGCAGTTCTTC
CASSIMMQQGKWEQFF
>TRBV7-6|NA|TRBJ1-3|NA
TGTGCCAGCAGCGCAACCTCTGGTGGAAACACCATATATTTT
CASSATSGGNTIYF
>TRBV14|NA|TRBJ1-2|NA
TGTGCCAGCAGCCAAGATACAGCCTTGGGCTACACCTTC
CASSQDTALGYTF
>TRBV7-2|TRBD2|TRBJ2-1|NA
TGTGCCAGCAGCCCCCCCGGGACTACAAATGAGCAGTTCTTC
CASSPPGTTNEQFF
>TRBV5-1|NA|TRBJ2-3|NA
TGCGCCAGCGCGCGGGACCTAAGCACAGATACGCAGTATTTT
CASARDLSTDTQYF
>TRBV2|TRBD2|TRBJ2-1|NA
TGTGCCAGCAGTGGGACTAGCGGAGAGCAGTTCTTC
CASSGTSGEQFF
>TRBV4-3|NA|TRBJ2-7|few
TGCGCCAGCAGCCAAGAGTGGACTCATCACGAGCAGTACTTC
CASSQEWTHHEQYF
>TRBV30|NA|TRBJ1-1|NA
TGTGCTGTCCCGAGGCGGCTTGGTGAAGCTTTCTTT
CAVPRRLGEAFF
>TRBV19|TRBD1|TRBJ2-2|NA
TGTGCCAGTAAAGTATGGCAGGGGGACACCGGGGAGCTGTTTTTT
CASKVWQGDTGELFF
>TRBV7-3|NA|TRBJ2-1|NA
TGTGCCAGCAGCTTAGATGGCTACAATGAGCAGTTCTTC
CASSLDGYNEQFF
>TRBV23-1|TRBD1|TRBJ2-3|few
TGCGCCAGCGTGTGGGGACAGAGCACAGATACGCAGTATTTT
CASVWGQSTDTQYF
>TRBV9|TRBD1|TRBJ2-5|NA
TGTGCCAGCAGCGCGTCCGGACAGGGGGGAGAAGAGACCCAGTACTTC
CASSASGQGGEETQYF
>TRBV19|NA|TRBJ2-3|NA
TGTGCCAGTACCCCAGCTTGGGCCACAGATACGCAGTATTTT
CASTPAWATDTQYF
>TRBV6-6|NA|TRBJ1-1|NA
TGTGCCAGCAGTTTTAGACTGAACACTGAAGCTTTCTTT
CASSFRLNTEAFF
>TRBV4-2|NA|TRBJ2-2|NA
TGTGCCAGCAGCCAGACTACCGGGACCGGCGAGCTGTTTTTT
CASSQTTGTGELFF
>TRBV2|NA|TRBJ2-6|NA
TGTGCCAGCAGTGAACTTGGCCCGGGTGTGGCCAACGTCCTGACTTTC
CASSELGPGVANVLTF
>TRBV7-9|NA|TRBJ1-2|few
TGTGCCAGCAGCCTGACGGGGCCCACTAACTATGGCTACACCTTC
CASSLTGPTNYGYTF
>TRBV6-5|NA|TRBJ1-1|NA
TGTGCCAGCAGCACCCGCGGGGTGAAAACTGAAGCTTTCTTT
CASSTRGVKTEAFF
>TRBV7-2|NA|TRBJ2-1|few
TGTGCCAGCAGCCCCACCAATGAGCAGTTCTTC
CASSPTNEQFF
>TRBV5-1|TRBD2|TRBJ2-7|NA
TGCGCCAGCAGCCTAAGGACTAGCGGGGACCCCCCTAGTGGGTACTTC
CASSLRTSGDPPSGYF
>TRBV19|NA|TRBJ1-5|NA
TGTGCCAGTAGTTCGGACAGAAACAATCAGCCCCAGCATTTT
CASSSDRNNQPQHF
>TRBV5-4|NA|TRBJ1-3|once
TGTGCCAGCAGCTCCCGGACAGACTCTGGAAACACCATATATTTT
CASSSRTDSGNTIYF
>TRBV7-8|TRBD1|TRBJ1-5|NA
TGTGCCAGCAGCTTATCGGCAGGGGGCCTTCAGCCCCAGCATTTT
CASSLSAGGLQPQHF
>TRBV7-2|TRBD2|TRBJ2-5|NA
TGTGCCAGCAGCGCCGGGACTAGCGGGGGGCGGGAGACCCAGTACTTC
CASSAGTSGGRETQYF
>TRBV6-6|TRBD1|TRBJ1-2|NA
TGTGCCAGCAGTGGGGGACAGGGGAACTATGGCTACACCTTC
CASSGGQGNYGYTF
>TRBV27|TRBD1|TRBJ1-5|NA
TGTGCCAGCAGTCCCGGTATAGGGACAGTAGGACAGCCCCAGCATTTT
CASSPGIGTVGQPQHF
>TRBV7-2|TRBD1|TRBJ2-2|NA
TGTGCCAGCAGCTTATCCCGGGACAGGGCGAACACCGGGGAGCTGTTTTTT
CASSLSRDRANTGELFF
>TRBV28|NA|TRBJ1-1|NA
TGTGCCACCCTAGGGACGGCGAACACTGAAGCTTTCTTT
CATLGTANTEAFF
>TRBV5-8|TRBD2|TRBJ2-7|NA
TGTGCCAGCAGCTTGGCGGGTGTGGGGACTAGCTCCATCCGCTACGAGCAGTACTTC
CASSLAGVGTSSIRYEQYF
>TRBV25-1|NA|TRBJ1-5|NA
TGTGCCAGCAGCGCCCCCGGGGGTGGCCAGCCCCAGCATTTT
CASSAPGGGQPQHF
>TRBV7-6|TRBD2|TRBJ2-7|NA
TGTGCCAGCAGTGTCCTTAGCGGGAGTAACTACGAGCAGTACTTC
CASSVLSGSNYEQYF
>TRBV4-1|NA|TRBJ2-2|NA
TGCGCCAGCAGCCAAGGGCAGGTCGGGTCCGGGGAGCTGTTTTTT
CASSQGQVGSGELFF
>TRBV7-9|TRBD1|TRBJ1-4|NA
TGTGCCAGCAGCTATACGGGACAGACTAATGAAAAACTGTTTTTT
CASSYTGQTNEKLFF
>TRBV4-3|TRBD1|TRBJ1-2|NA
TGCGCCAGCAGCCAAGCGGGACAGAACTATGGCTACACCTTC
CASSQAGQNYGYTF
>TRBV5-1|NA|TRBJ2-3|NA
TGCGCCAGCAGTTGGCAGGGCGGCACAGATACGCAGTATTTT
CASSWQGGTDTQYF
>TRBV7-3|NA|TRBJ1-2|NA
TGTGCCAGCAGCCCCACCGCTAACTATGGCTACACCTTC
CASSPTANYGYTF
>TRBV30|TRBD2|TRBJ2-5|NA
TGTGCCTGGAGTGGGACGGCTAGCGGGGGTTCAGGGACCCAGTACTTC
CAWSGTASGGSGTQYF
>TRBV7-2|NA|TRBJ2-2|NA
TGTGCCAGCAGCTTAGGCGGTGCCATCGGGGGGGAGCTGTTTTTT
CASSLGGAIGGELFF